Presented here are 7 T cell receptor beta chains from one specimen sequenced in a study of control samples from healthy donors and cancer patients. This table comes from immunoSEQ multiplex PCR, and its TCRdb copy is limited to in-frame clones, with some not included. Among around 75,000 clones listed, over 80% were seen once. Sequenced: blood. The receptors come from a woman in her sixties in good health.

The chain joins TRBV9 to TRBJ1-2, with 10 bases that match TRBD1. The junction had 4 bases not matched to a gene; V was cut back by 4 bases and J by 7 bases. The CDR3 extends over 13 amino acids. CDR1 SGDLS and CDR2 YYNGEE come from the germline V gene. In nucleotides, the CDR3 is TGTGCCAGCAGCCCGACAGGGGGCGGTGGCTACACCTTC. It is translated as CASSPTGGGGYTF.

The chain is built from TRBV3-1 (or the pseudogene TRBV3-2) and TRBJ1-2, with D possibly TRBD1 on 5 matching bases. V dropped 1 base and J dropped 4 bases, with 13 bases sitting between them. Germline lookup yields CDR1 LGHDT and CDR2 YNNKEL (reference sequence). The CDR3 extends over 15 amino acids. DNA of the CDR3: TGTGCCAGCAGCCAAGGTTCAGGGCGGTTCTATGGCTACACCTTC. The encoded protein is CASSQGSGRFYGYTF.

The chain employs TRBV5-5 and TRBJ1-6, with 7 bases that match TRBD1. The CDR3 covers 15 residues. In germline, CDR1 is SGHKS, CDR2 YYEKEE (reference sequence). V lost 0 bases to trimming and J lost 10 bases; unmatched junction nucleotides: 7. The CDR3 bases are TGTGCCAGCAGCTTGGGACAGGGCGAGGTCTCACCCCTCCACTTT. It yields the protein CASSLGQGEVSPLHF. The full variable domain, with the rest looked up from reference TRBV5-5 and TRBJ1-6, is DAGVTQSPTHLIKTRGQQVTLRCSPISGHKSVSWYQQVLGQGPQFIFQYYEKEERGRGNFPDRFSARQFPNYSSELNVNALLLGDSALYLCASSLGQGEVSPLHFGNGTRLTVT.

The CDR3 bases are TGTGCCAGCAGTTCCCCTAGGTCCGGGGAGACCCAGTACTTC. Translating it yields CASSSPRSGETQYF. This sequence joins TRBV28 and TRBJ2-5; D uncertain. V dropped 4 bases and J dropped 5 bases, with 14 bases sitting between them. Looked up from germline, CDR1 is MDHEN and CDR2 is SYDVKM. The CDR3 loop spans 14 amino acids.

The chain carries TRBV5-1 and TRBJ1-3, with 7 bases lining up with TRBD1. The CDR3 is 14 residues long. Germline CDR1 SGHRS, CDR2 YFSETQ. With V trimmed by 4 bases and J by 4 bases, 5 bases remained unmatched. The CDR3 protein is CASSPTGVGNTIYF. The CDR3 DNA sequence: TGCGCCAGCAGCCCTACAGGGGTAGGAAACACCATATATTTT.

This rearrangement joins TRBV6-5 to TRBJ1-1; no clear D. V gave up 8 bases and J gave up 2 bases, with 12 bases separating them. The germline V gene has CDR1 MNHEY and CDR2 SVGAGI. The CDR3 has 13 amino acids. The CDR3 DNA reads as TGTGCCAGCGCTAAGACGGGTAACACTGAAGCTTTCTTT. It encodes CASAKTGNTEAFF.

This chain uses TRBV18 with TRBJ1-3, with 7 bases lining up with TRBD1. Unmatched junction bases numbered 10, after V lost 4 bases and J lost 4 bases. From germline, CDR1 is KGHSH and CDR2 LQKENI. This CDR3 spans 16 amino acids. DNA of the CDR3: TGTGCCAGCTCACTAATCGGTCGACAGGGCGGAAACACCATATATTTT. The encoded protein is CASSLIGRQGGNTIYF.